What follows are 25 T cell receptor beta chains derived from one specimen sequenced in a study of T cell repertoires in cytomegalovirus infection. TCRdb re-derived calls from the reads in MiXCR, one entry per CDR3 protein. The repertoire holds about 830,000 distinct CDR3 sequences, with about 30% as singletons. Antigens for these TCRs are unknown. The source was cultured CD8+ T cells from PBMCs, collected from culture after CMV antigen stimulation. These receptors all come from a human donor in good health (CMV status not recorded). Some clones in this sample may be carry-over from other donors' samples.

This clonotype was seen only a few times. The V call is TRBV7-9, the J call TRBJ2-5, with D uncertain. From germline, CDR1 is SEHNR and CDR2 FQNEAQ (reference sequence). The CDR3 extends over 11 amino acids. Trimming removed 7 bases from V and 5 bases from J, with 8 bases in between. CDR3 nucleotide sequence: TGTGCCAGCACGGTTAGGGAGACCCAGTACTTC. Residues: CASTVRETQYF.

This clonotype was detected a few times. The chain uses TRBV27 and TRBJ1-6; TRBD1 matches 12 bases. The germline V gene has CDR1 MNHEY and CDR2 SMNVEV (reference sequence). V was pared by 5 bases and J by 10 bases, with 9 bases of the junction left unmatched. The CDR3 has 16 amino acids. The CDR3 protein is CASSGPGQGAGSPLHF. The CDR3 DNA follows: TGTGCCAGCAGTGGACCGGGACAGGGGGCTGGGTCACCCCTCCACTTT.

A remark on this clonotype: With a much larger clone just one base away, this may be a read error. This sequence joins TRBV4-1 and TRBJ2-3; 11 nucleotides match TRBD2. The CDR3 consists of 20 residues. Per germline, CDR1 MGHRA and CDR2 YSYEKL. CDR3 region: CASSRTVGTSGTTSTDTRYF. CDR3 in DNA: TGCGCCAGCAGCCGAACCGTTGGGACTAGCGGAACTACTAGCACAGATACGCGGTATTTT.

This clonotype turned up a few times. The rearrangement links TRBV7-3 to TRBJ2-3, with D possibly TRBD2 on 7 matching bases. The CDR3 spans 20 residues. V lost 0 bases and J lost 0, with 22 bases in between. CDR1 and CDR2 (germline): SGHTA, FQGTGA. The CDR3 here is CASSLTFTPLAGASTDTQYF. CDR3 coding DNA: TGTGCCAGCAGCTTAACGTTTACCCCCCTGGCGGGGGCCAGCACAGATACGCAGTATTTT. Complete variable domain (other parts from reference TRBV7-3 and TRBJ2-3): GAGVSQTPSNKVTEKGKYVELRCDPISGHTALYWYRQSLGQGPEFLIYFQGTGAADDSGLPNDRFFAVRPEGSVSTLKIQRTERGDSAVYLCASSLTFTPLAGASTDTQYFGPGTRLTVL.

This clonotype showed up just once. The V call is TRBV6-5, the J call TRBJ2-7; TRBD2 matches at 13 bases. The CDR3 contains 14 residues. The J segment lost 6 bases and the V segment lost 5 bases, leaving 4 bases of the junction unmatched. Germline V gene sequence: CDR1 MNHEY, CDR2 SVGAGI. This CDR3 reads CASSPGTSGAEQYV. CDR3 DNA: TGTGCCAGCAGTCCGGGGACTAGCGGGGCCGAGCAGTACGTC.

This clonotype was detected ten times or more. The chain has TRBV7-2 and TRBJ2-1; 10 bases map to TRBD2. CDR3 length equals 15 residues. V gave up 1 base and J gave up 9 bases; unmatched junction bases: 6. Germline values: CDR1 SGHTA, CDR2 FQGNSA. CDR3 coding DNA: TGTGCCAGCAGCTTAGGTAGCGGGGGGCCCACTGAGCAGTTCTTC. It is translated as CASSLGSGGPTEQFF.

The chain uses TRBV20-1 and TRBJ2-3, with 7 nucleotides matching TRBD2. Germline V gene sequence: CDR1 DFQATT, CDR2 SNEGSKA (reference sequence). Trimming took 0 bases from V and 1 from J; bases not matched to a gene: 10. The CDR3 length is 17 residues. The CDR3 coding sequence is TGCAGTGCTAGAGATGGGGTCTCCGCGGGGGGCACAGATACGCAGTATTTT. Encoded protein: CSARDGVSAGGTDTQYF.

Only a few counts were recorded for this clonotype. The rearrangement links TRBV11-3 to TRBJ2-1, with 13 bases lining up with TRBD2. Trimming took 5 bases from V and 5 from J; bases not matched to a gene: 6. Per the germline V gene, CDR1 is SGHNT and CDR2 is YENEEA. The CDR3 sequence is 16 residues long. DNA of the CDR3: TGTGCCAGCAGCGTAACTAGCGGGGGGGTGGACAATGAGCAGTTCTTC. Encoded protein: CASSVTSGGVDNEQFF.

The gene calls are TRBV24-1 and TRBJ1-2; TRBD1 matches 7 bases. The germline CDR1 and CDR2 sequences are KGHDR and SFDVKD. V shed 3 bases and J 7 bases; nucleotides not matched to a gene: 7. There are 14 residues in the CDR3. This CDR3 reads CATSDLDRDSGYTF. The CDR3 bases are TGTGCCACCAGTGATCTCGACAGGGACTCTGGCTACACCTTC.

This clonotype has a handful of counts. The gene calls are TRBV6-2 or TRBV6-3 and TRBJ2-1; TRBD1 is a possible D gene (6 bases). Germline lookup yields CDR1 MNHEY and CDR2 SVGEGT. V lost 8 bases and J lost 6, with 17 bases in between. The CDR3 loop spans 14 amino acids. CDR3 protein: CASGPEGVFNEQFF. CDR3 sequence (DNA): TGTGCCAGCGGGCCAGAGGGGGTCTTCAATGAGCAGTTCTTC.

With regard to this clonotype: Germline is not matched at one junction end, which may reflect a read error. The chain carries TRBV3-1 and TRBJ2-3; no clear D. Germline CDR1 reads LGHDT; CDR2 reads YNNKEL (reference sequence). The CDR3 runs to 16 residues. Here the CDR3 reads CANSRVGGPPPDTQYF. CDR3 bases: TGTGCCAACAGCCGCGTCGGTGGTCCTCCTCCAGATACGCAGTATTTT.

The table lists this clonotype with a few counts. The V call is TRBV6-5, the J call TRBJ1-2; 7 bases agree with TRBD1. V dropped 5 bases and J dropped 4; count of bases not matched to a gene: 10. CDR3 length equals 15 residues. Germline V CDR1 and CDR2: MNHEY, SVGAGI. The CDR3 spells CASSKQGGLLYGYTF. CDR3 DNA: TGTGCCAGCAGTAAGCAGGGGGGACTGCTCTATGGCTACACCTTC.

V gene TRBV7-6 combines with J gene TRBJ2-3; D is ambiguous. CDR1 SGHVS and CDR2 FNYEAQ come from the germline V gene. The CDR3 runs 13 residues. Deletions cut 1 base from V and 10 bases from J, with 12 bases between. The CDR3 bases are TGTGCCAGCAGCTTAGGAGGTCCGGGCGCGCAGTATTTT. It yields the protein CASSLGGPGAQYF.

There are many counts of this clonotype. The V and J genes are TRBV7-6 and TRBJ2-4; possibly TRBD1 for D (8 bases). Germline values: CDR1 SGHVS, CDR2 FNYEAQ. This CDR3 has 18 residues. V lost 5 bases to trimming and J lost 2 bases, with 22 bases between them. The CDR3 protein is CASSRGAGGAGTKNIQYF. The DNA for the CDR3 is TGTGCCAGCAGCCGGGGGGCAGGGGGCGCCGGAACCAAAAACATTCAGTACTTC.

Of note for this clonotype: One end of the junction varies from germline; a read error may be responsible. The chain uses TRBV28 and TRBJ1-5, with D perhaps matching TRBD1 (6 bases). The CDR3 loop spans 14 amino acids. Germline CDR1 and CDR2: MDHEN and SYDVKM. CDR3 amino acids: CASSRTASNQTQHF. CDR3 coding DNA: TGTGCCAGCAGTCGGACAGCCTCCAATCAGACCCAGCATTTT.

This clonotype was seen more than once but under ten times. The chain couples TRBV4-1 to TRBJ2-3; D possibly corresponds to TRBD2 (6 bases). The V end was cut by 8 bases, the J end by 4 bases, with 22 bases between. The CDR3 contains 16 residues. CDR1 is MGHRA, CDR2 YSYEKL, per germline. The CDR3 nucleotides read TGCGCCAGCGCTCTCCGTCAGGGCGGCGGGGCAGATACGCAGTATTTT. It yields the protein CASALRQGGGADTQYF.

This clonotype was picked up many times. The rearrangement joins TRBV7-8 to TRBJ1-4; TRBD1 is a possible D gene (5 bases). This CDR3 has 17 amino acids. The germline gives CDR1 SGHVS, CDR2 FQNEAQ. Trimming stripped 4 bases from V and 1 base from J, with 16 bases between. The CDR3 DNA is TGTGCCAGCAGCTCGGGGGGGAGCGCCCAAACTAATGAAAAACTGTTTTTT. The encoded protein is CASSSGGSAQTNEKLFF.

This clonotype was observed a handful of times. The chain has TRBV12-3 or TRBV12-4 and TRBJ1-2; the D is unclear. V was shortened by 5 bases and J by 7 bases, with 20 bases between the two germline ends. CDR3 length: 15 amino acids. The CDR3 region is CASSVTGDYWGGYTF. In DNA form, the CDR3 reads TGTGCCAGCAGTGTGACCGGGGATTACTGGGGTGGCTACACCTTC.

V usage is TRBV27 and J usage is TRBJ2-1; D remains ambiguous. V lost 6 bases and J 4 bases, leaving 4 bases between the germline ends. This CDR3 is 11 amino acids long. Germline V gene data show CDR1 as MNHEY and CDR2 as SMNVEV (reference sequence). Here the CDR3 DNA reads TGTGCCAGCAGCAAGTACAATGAGCAGTTCTTC. This gives the protein CASSKYNEQFF.

The rearrangement uses TRBV7-8 and TRBJ2-7; D call uncertain. The CDR3 has 14 residues. V shed 1 base and J shed 0 bases, with 7 bases lying between them. CDR1 is SGHVS and CDR2 is FQNEAQ in the germline V gene. This CDR3 is CASSLGKSSYEQYF. CDR3 DNA sequence: TGTGCCAGCAGCTTAGGCAAGAGCTCCTACGAGCAGTACTTC.

Details on this clonotype: This may stem from a read error, because a much larger clone lies one nucleotide away. The V call is TRBV7-8, the J call TRBJ1-1, with D possibly being TRBD1 (5 bases). This CDR3 comprises 16 residues. Germline V gene lookup returns CDR1 SGHVS and CDR2 FQNEAQ. The CDR3 loop reads CVSSRTGALRNTEAFF. The CDR3 bases are TGTGTCAGCAGCCGAACAGGTGCTTTGAGGAACACTGAAGCTTTCTTT.

This clonotype was counted between two and nine times. J is TRBJ1-4 and V is TRBV7-6; 8 nucleotides line up with TRBD1. CDR3 length: 17 amino acids. J was trimmed by 4 bases and V by 3 bases; bases with no gene match: 10. Germline lookup yields CDR1 SGHVS and CDR2 FNYEAQ. The CDR3 nucleotides read TGTGCCAGCAGCTTGGGAACAGGGGGTATTTATAATGAAAAACTGTTTTTT. This encodes CASSLGTGGIYNEKLFF. The entire variable domain, with the rest obtained from reference TRBV7-6 and TRBJ1-4, is as follows: GAGVSQSPRYKVTKRGQDVALRCDPISGHVSLYWYRQALGQGPEFLTYFNYEAQQDKSGLPNDRFSAERPEGSISTLTIQRTEQRDSAMYRCASSLGTGGIYNEKLFFGSGTQLSVL.

Written as DNA, the CDR3 is TGTGCCAGCACCTGGGGGGTTGAAGCTTTCTTT. It translates to CASTWGVEAFF. The chain employs TRBV5-5 and TRBJ1-1, with a possible D match to TRBD1 (5 bases). Deletions cut 6 bases from V and 7 bases from J, with 10 bases between. The V gene's germline CDR1 is SGHKS and CDR2 YYEKEE (reference sequence). CDR3 length: 11 residues.

The genes are TRBV7-3 and TRBJ2-1; 7 positions match TRBD1. CDR1 is SGHTA, CDR2 FQGTGA, per germline. V shed 5 bases and J 4 bases; nucleotides not matched to a gene: 5. The CDR3 runs 14 residues. The CDR3: CASSGTETYNEQFF. DNA of the CDR3: TGTGCCAGCAGCGGGACAGAAACTTACAATGAGCAGTTCTTC.

The rearrangement joins TRBV7-9 to TRBJ1-5; perhaps TRBD1 as D (5 bases). CDR3 length: 15 residues. The V gene's germline CDR1 is SEHNR and CDR2 FQNEAQ (reference sequence). Trimming stripped 5 bases from V and 4 bases from J, with 15 bases between. The CDR3 nucleotides read TGTGCCAGCAGCAAAGAGACAGAACCTAATCAGCCCCAGCATTTT. Its protein product is CASSKETEPNQPQHF.